This is a list of T cell receptor beta chains from one sample in a study of T cells in Graves' hyperthyroidism and ophthalmopathy. TCRdb redid the calling of the multiplex PCR reads with MiXCR, one entry per CDR3 protein. Of 400,000 or so distinct CDR3 sequences listed, about 14% are singletons. The specimen sequenced was blood. These receptors all come from a man in his fifties or sixties with Graves' ophthalmopathy. Both conserved end residues are part of each CDR3. A D gene is named only where the DNA matches it firmly. Rows give clone size only sometimes, using once, few, many, or a class for an expanded clone.

TRBJ1-1 | NA | TRBV6-1 | many | CASIRAGVNTEAFF | TGTGCCAGCATCAGGGCTGGGGTGAACACTGAAGCTTTCTTT
TRBJ1-3 | NA | TRBV12-3/TRBV12-4 | few | CATRQASGNTIYF | TGTGCCACAAGACAGGCCTCTGGAAACACCATATATTTT
TRBJ2-3 | NA | TRBV27 | few | CASALGLTDTQYF | TGTGCCAGCGCCCTGGGGCTGACAGATACGCAGTATTTT
TRBJ2-7 | TRBD1 | TRBV20-1 | many | CSAIKGQGSYEQYF | TGCAGTGCTATCAAAGGACAGGGCTCCTACGAGCAGTACTTC
TRBJ1-1 | NA | TRBV29-1 | many | CSVGENTEAFF | TGCAGCGTCGGGGAGAACACTGAAGCTTTCTTT
TRBJ1-1 | NA | TRBV2 | many | CASRLDSLTNTEAFF | TGTGCCAGCAGATTGGACAGTCTTACGAACACTGAAGCTTTCTTT
TRBJ2-1 | TRBD1 | TRBV10-3 | NA | CAISDLTGDNEQFF | TGTGCCATCAGTGACCTGACAGGGGACAATGAGCAGTTCTTC
TRBJ2-6 | TRBD2 | TRBV7-8 | NA | CASRRGVPVSGANVLTF | TGTGCCAGCAGACGGGGGGTCCCCGTCTCTGGGGCCAACGTCCTGACTTTC
TRBJ2-7 | NA | TRBV12-3/TRBV12-4 | NA | CASSQGTVYEQYF | TGTGCCAGCAGTCAGGGGACGGTCTACGAGCAGTACTTC
TRBJ2-1 | NA | TRBV6-1 | many | CASSNREGIYNEQFF | TGTGCCAGCAGCAACAGGGAGGGAATCTACAATGAGCAGTTCTTC
TRBJ2-5 | NA | TRBV28 | few | CASSLWGGLQETQYF | TGTGCCAGCAGTCTCTGGGGGGGGCTCCAAGAGACCCAGTACTTC
TRBJ2-3 | NA | TRBV15 | many | CATSRISGTTDTQYF | TGTGCCACCAGCAGGATAAGCGGAACCACAGATACGCAGTATTTT
TRBJ1-1 | NA | TRBV3-1 | few | CASRQVSGRTEAFF | TGTGCCAGCAGACAAGTTTCAGGGCGGACTGAAGCTTTCTTT
TRBJ2-1 | TRBD2 | TRBV7-9 | many | CASSSQHAAGGPSYNEQFF | TGTGCCAGCAGCTCCCAGCATGCGGCGGGAGGGCCGTCCTACAATGAGCAGTTCTTC
TRBJ1-2 | TRBD1 | TRBV13 | many | CASTTGQGVNYGYTF | TGTGCCAGCACCACAGGACAGGGTGTTAACTATGGCTACACCTTC
TRBJ2-1 | TRBD2 | TRBV14 | few | CASSQDYGIGGSYNEQFF | TGTGCCAGCAGCCAAGATTACGGGATAGGCGGGAGCTACAATGAGCAGTTCTTC
TRBJ2-7 | NA | TRBV10-1 | NA | CASSDRRPLSYEQYF | TGCGCCAGCAGTGACAGGCGCCCCCTCTCCTACGAGCAGTACTTC
TRBJ2-2 | NA | TRBV3-1 | many | CASSQVRSTGELFF | TGTGCCAGCAGCCAAGTCCGTTCCACCGGGGAGCTGTTTTTT
TRBJ2-7 | TRBD2 | TRBV10-1 | many | CASSAPEGQREGHPYEQYF | TGCGCCAGCAGTGCCCCGGAAGGGCAGCGGGAGGGCCATCCCTACGAGCAGTACTTC
TRBJ2-7 | NA | TRBV29-1 | few | CSVEDGQGGGEQYF | TGCAGCGTTGAAGATGGCCAGGGAGGCGGGGAGCAGTACTTC
TRBJ2-2 | TRBD1 | TRBV9 | few | CASSVVGQGARGELFF | TGTGCCAGCAGCGTAGTTGGACAGGGGGCTCGCGGGGAGCTGTTTTTT
TRBJ2-3 | TRBD2 | TRBV11-2 | many | CASSLSPTSRLTDTQYF | TGTGCCAGCAGCTTATCCCCGACTAGCAGACTCACAGATACGCAGTATTTT
TRBJ2-3 | NA | TRBV27 | few | CASSFSPTGRDADTQYF | TGTGCCAGCAGTTTTAGCCCGACAGGCCGGGACGCAGATACGCAGTATTTT
TRBJ1-4 | NA | TRBV3-1 | many | CASSQRSTTNEKLFF | TGTGCCAGCAGCCAGCGGTCCACAACTAATGAAAAACTGTTTTTT
TRBJ1-1 | NA | TRBV3-1 | NA | CASSQRAGAVTEAFF | TGTGCCAGCAGCCAAAGAGCGGGGGCGGTCACTGAAGCTTTCTTT
TRBJ2-6 | NA | TRBV20-1 | NA | CSATQGSSGANVLTF | TGCAGTGCTACACAGGGCTCCTCTGGGGCCAACGTCCTGACTTTC
TRBJ1-2 | TRBD1 | TRBV3-1 | many | CASSQNRGGYTF | TGTGCCAGCAGCCAAAACAGGGGCGGCTACACCTTC
TRBJ2-1 | NA | TRBV20-1 | many | CSAKGPNEQFF | TGCAGTGCTAAGGGGCCAAATGAGCAGTTCTTC
TRBJ2-1 | NA | TRBV11-1 | many | CASSLAGGSGFYNEQFF | TGTGCCAGCAGCTTAGCAGGTGGGAGTGGATTTTACAATGAGCAGTTCTTC
TRBJ1-1 | NA | TRBV29-1 | NA | CSVDSGLNTEAFF | TGCAGCGTCGATTCGGGCTTGAACACTGAAGCTTTCTTT